The 23 T cell receptor beta chains given below trace back to one sample, sequenced in a study of blood T cell repertoires in COVID-19. Assay: immunoSEQ multiplex PCR; the TCRdb copy retains only in-frame clones and omits some. The sample has 97,000 or so clones, roughly 85% seen once. Sequenced input: peripheral blood. The receptors come from a man aged 50 to 59 with active COVID-19.

The chain has TRBV7-9 and TRBJ2-2, with D unresolved. The CDR3 sequence is 15 residues long. V was clipped by 5 bases and J by 5 bases, with 15 bases between them. Germline lookup yields CDR1 SEHNR and CDR2 FQNEAQ (reference sequence). The chain's CDR3 is CASSRSDTITGELFF. CDR3 DNA: TGTGCCAGCAGCCGGTCTGACACAATAACCGGGGAGCTGTTTTTT.

This clone was recorded only once. The chain carries TRBV2 and TRBJ2-2; a weak D match, TRBD1 (5 bases). The CDR3 length is 16 residues. Germline V gene sequence: CDR1 SNHLY, CDR2 FYNNEI. V lost 4 bases to trimming and J lost 5 bases, with 17 bases between them. The CDR3 is CASSGGGRALTGELFF. The CDR3 DNA sequence: TGTGCCAGCAGTGGCGGTGGCAGGGCCTTGACCGGGGAGCTGTTTTTT.

The gene calls are TRBV7-2 and TRBJ1-1; 7 bases match TRBD1. The CDR3 consists of 13 residues. CDR1 is SGHTA and CDR2 is FQGNSA in the germline V gene. The junction had 5 bases not matched to a gene; V was cut back by 8 bases and J by 2 bases. The CDR3 bases are TGTGCCAGCGGCCAGGGGGGCAACACTGAAGCTTTCTTT. Its translation is CASGQGGNTEAFF.

The chain links TRBV7-2 to TRBJ2-3; D remains ambiguous. Trimming removed 3 bases from V and 3 bases from J, with 10 bases in between. Germline values: CDR1 SGHTA, CDR2 FQGNSA. This CDR3 contains 14 residues. The CDR3 sequence: CASSFSPVTDTQYF. The CDR3 DNA reads TGTGCCAGCAGCTTTTCCCCCGTGACAGATACGCAGTATTTT.

The chain has TRBV5-1 and TRBJ1-1; TRBD1 agrees at 7 bases. Germline V gene data show CDR1 as SGHRS and CDR2 as YFSETQ. J lost 4 bases, V lost 1 base, and 7 bases had no gene match. The CDR3 consists of 15 residues. The CDR3 sequence is CASSLMTGTGTEAFF. CDR3 DNA sequence: TGCGCCAGCAGCTTGATGACAGGGACGGGCACTGAAGCTTTCTTT.

V and J are TRBV5-1 and TRBJ1-1; D is possibly TRBD1 (6 bases). There are 14 residues in the CDR3. Germline CDR1 reads SGHRS; CDR2 reads YFSETQ. Trimming took 4 bases from V and 1 from J, leaving 11 bases between them. CDR3 residues: CASSINRENTEAFF. The DNA for the CDR3 is TGCGCCAGCAGCATTAACAGGGAGAACACTGAAGCTTTCTTT.

The chain uses TRBV5-1 and TRBJ2-2; D remains ambiguous. The CDR3 extends over 14 amino acids. V was shortened by 2 bases and J by 5 bases, with 10 bases between the two germline ends. Per the germline V gene, CDR1 is SGHRS and CDR2 is YFSETQ. The CDR3 loop is CASSLTQVTGELFF. The CDR3 DNA follows: TGCGCCAGCAGCTTAACTCAGGTTACCGGGGAGCTGTTTTTT.

This rearrangement joins TRBV5-4 to TRBJ1-1; D perhaps matches TRBD1 (6 bases). V dropped 1 base and J dropped 7 bases, with 14 bases sitting between them. This CDR3 is 14 amino acids long. CDR1 and CDR2 (germline): SGHNT, YYREEE (reference sequence). CDR3 coding DNA: TGTGCCAGCAGCTTGTCCGACTCGGACAGTGAAGCTTTCTTT. This gives the protein CASSLSDSDSEAFF. Full variable domain (missing parts from reference TRBV5-4 and TRBJ1-1): ETGVTQSPTHLIKTRGQQVTLRCSSQSGHNTVSWYQQALGQGPQFIFQYYREEENGRGNFPPRFSGLQFPNYSSELNVNALELDDSALYLCASSLSDSDSEAFFGQGTRLTVV.

The chain recombines TRBV28 with TRBJ1-2; tentative D call: TRBD1 (5 bases). The CDR3 loop spans 12 amino acids. Trimming took off 10 bases at V and 6 bases at J, with 15 bases between the two ends. The germline V gene has CDR1 MDHEN and CDR2 SYDVKM. The CDR3 reads CATWGDKNGYTF. The CDR3 DNA sequence: TGTGCCACATGGGGGGATAAGAATGGCTACACCTTC.

This clone was found once. The rearrangement uses TRBV7-6 and TRBJ1-5, with D possibly matching TRBD1 (5 bases). Germline lookup yields CDR1 SGHVS and CDR2 FNYEAQ. V gave up 1 base and J gave up 3 bases, with 10 bases separating them. This CDR3 has 15 residues. CDR3 sequence (DNA): TGTGCCAGCAGCTTAGAGGCAGGGAACAATCAGCCCCAGCATTTT. Translating it yields CASSLEAGNNQPQHF.

The V and J genes are TRBV19 and TRBJ2-1; 7 bases fit TRBD2. The CDR3 consists of 15 residues. Germline CDR1 and CDR2: LNHDA and SQIVND (reference sequence). V lost 10 bases and J lost 2; bases outside the gene matches: 11. CDR3 protein: CATSGVGGTYNEQFF. The CDR3 DNA reads as TGTGCCACCTCAGGCGTGGGGGGGACCTACAATGAGCAGTTCTTC. The full variable domain, its missing parts supplied by reference TRBV19 and TRBJ2-1, is DGGITQSPKYLFRKEGQNVTLSCEQNLNHDAMYWYRQDPGQGLRLIYYSQIVNDFQKGDIAEGYSVSREKKESFPLTVTSAQKNPTAFYLCATSGVGGTYNEQFFGPGTRLTVL.

Here the CDR3 reads CASKGQVRYEQYF. In DNA form, the CDR3 reads TGTGCCAGCAAGGGACAGGTCAGGTACGAGCAGTACTTC. The chain joins TRBV27 to TRBJ2-7; TRBD1 agrees at 8 bases. The CDR3 loop spans 13 amino acids. V shed 7 bases, J shed 4 bases, and the junction held 6 bases outside the gene matches. Germline-derived CDR1 and CDR2 are MNHEY and SMNVEV (reference sequence).

This clone was observed once. The V and J genes are TRBV5-4 and TRBJ1-1, with a possible D match to TRBD1 (6 bases). The CDR3 is made up of 14 amino acids. With 7 bases removed from V and 0 bases from J, the gap between germline ends came to 13 bases. Germline values: CDR1 SGHNT, CDR2 YYREEE (reference sequence). The CDR3 is CASGPQGLNTEAFF. The CDR3 nucleotides read TGTGCCAGCGGACCTCAGGGGCTGAACACTGAAGCTTTCTTT.

V and J are TRBV27 and TRBJ1-1; possibly TRBD1 for D (6 bases). Looked up from germline, CDR1 is MNHEY and CDR2 is SMNVEV (reference sequence). V dropped 1 base and J dropped 0 bases, with 12 bases sitting between them. This CDR3 contains 16 residues. The CDR3 is CASSLLGQNVNTEAFF. CDR3 DNA: TGTGCCAGCAGTTTATTAGGACAGAACGTGAACACTGAAGCTTTCTTT.

V gene TRBV4-1 combines with J gene TRBJ2-1, with TRBD1 matching over 9 bases. The CDR3 is made up of 13 amino acids. Germline assignment: CDR1 MGHRA and CDR2 YSYEKL. Trimming took 7 bases from V and 3 from J; bases not matched to a gene: 1. This CDR3 is CASKGQGYNEQFF. CDR3 DNA sequence: TGCGCCAGCAAGGGACAGGGCTACAATGAGCAGTTCTTC.

The chain couples TRBV29-1 to TRBJ1-2, with no clear D. The CDR3 is made up of 10 amino acids. Deletions cut 8 bases from V and 10 bases from J, with 14 bases between. CDR1 and CDR2 from the germline V gene are SQVTM and ANQGSEA. CDR3 protein: CSTSTNPYTF. CDR3 bases: TGCAGCACCTCGACAAACCCCTACACCTTC.

The V call is TRBV7-6, the J call TRBJ2-5; TRBD2 is a possible D gene (6 bases). This CDR3 contains 13 residues. Deletions cut 5 bases from V and 2 bases from J, with 9 bases between. CDR1 is SGHVS and CDR2 is FNYEAQ in the germline V gene. This CDR3 reads CASSRGLQETQYF. DNA for the CDR3: TGTGCCAGCAGCCGGGGACTTCAAGAGACCCAGTACTTC.

A few counts support this clone. The rearrangement joins TRBV5-1 to TRBJ1-4, with TRBD1 as a possible D gene (5 bases). CDR1 and CDR2 from the germline V gene are SGHRS and YFSETQ. CDR3 length equals 15 residues. Trimming left V 6 bases short and J 6 bases short, with 18 bases between. The CDR3 DNA sequence: TGCGCCAGCACACATTCCGGGACTCCCGATGAAAAACTGTTTTTT. Protein: CASTHSGTPDEKLFF.

V is TRBV19 and J is TRBJ2-3; perhaps TRBD1 as D (5 bases). V was trimmed by 1 base and J by 0 bases, leaving 8 bases between them. Germline loops: CDR1 LNHDA, CDR2 SQIVND (reference sequence). This CDR3 has 15 residues. The CDR3 DNA follows: TGTGCCAGTAGTATAGGGACACCCAGCACAGATACGCAGTATTTT. It specifies CASSIGTPSTDTQYF.

This clone turned up a few times. The CDR3 nucleotides read TGTGCCAGCACTCTGGGTCCTAGTGGTTACGAGCAGTACTTC. It translates to CASTLGPSGYEQYF. The chain couples TRBV11-2 to TRBJ2-7; D is unresolved. The germline CDR1 and CDR2 sequences are SGHAT and FQNNGV. Trimming shortened V by 7 bases and J by 4 bases, and 17 bases separated the two germline ends. The CDR3 covers 14 residues. The entire variable domain, with the rest obtained from reference TRBV11-2 and TRBJ2-7, is as follows: EAGVAQSPRYKIIEKRQSVAFWCNPISGHATLYWYQQILGQGPKLLIQFQNNGVVDDSQLPKDRFSAERLKGVDSTLKIQPAKLEDSAVYLCASTLGPSGYEQYFGPGTRLTVT.

The chain employs TRBV11-2 and TRBJ2-1; TRBD2 aligns across 8 bases. Trimming at V came to 3 bases and at J to 7 bases, leaving 11 bases not matched to a gene. This CDR3 contains 16 residues. The germline gives CDR1 SGHAT, CDR2 FQNNGV. The CDR3 bases are TGTGCCAGCAGCTTGGCCCAACGGGGGGGGAGGAATGAGCAGTTCTTC. Protein sequence: CASSLAQRGGRNEQFF.

V gene TRBV10-3 combines with J gene TRBJ2-3, with a weak D call TRBD1 (5 bases). CDR3 size: 14 residues. Germline lookup yields CDR1 ENHRY and CDR2 SYGVKD. V dropped 11 bases and J dropped 0 bases, with 15 bases sitting between them. CDR3 in amino acids: CASAAGISTDTQYF. Written as DNA, the CDR3 is TGTGCCTCCGCCGCAGGGATTAGCACAGATACGCAGTATTTT.

The chain recombines TRBV10-3 with TRBJ2-3; perhaps TRBD1 as D (6 bases). Trimming stripped 11 bases from V and 1 base from J, with 16 bases between. Germline CDR1 and CDR2: ENHRY and SYGVKD. The CDR3 covers 14 residues. CDR3 region: CAADGAGGTDTQYF. CDR3 in DNA: TGTGCCGCGGATGGGGCAGGGGGCACAGATACGCAGTATTTT.